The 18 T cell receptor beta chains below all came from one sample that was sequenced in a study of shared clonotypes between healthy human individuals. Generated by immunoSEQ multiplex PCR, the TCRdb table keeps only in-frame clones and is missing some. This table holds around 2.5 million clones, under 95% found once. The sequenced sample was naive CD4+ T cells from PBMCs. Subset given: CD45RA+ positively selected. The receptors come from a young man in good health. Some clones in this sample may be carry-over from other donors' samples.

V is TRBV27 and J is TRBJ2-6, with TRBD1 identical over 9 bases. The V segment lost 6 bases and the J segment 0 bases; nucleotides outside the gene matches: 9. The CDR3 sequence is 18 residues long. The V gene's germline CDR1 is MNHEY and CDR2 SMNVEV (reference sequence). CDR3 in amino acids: CASRGLGQGLSGANVLTF. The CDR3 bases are TGTGCCAGCAGGGGCTTGGGACAGGGTCTCTCTGGGGCCAACGTCCTGACTTTC.

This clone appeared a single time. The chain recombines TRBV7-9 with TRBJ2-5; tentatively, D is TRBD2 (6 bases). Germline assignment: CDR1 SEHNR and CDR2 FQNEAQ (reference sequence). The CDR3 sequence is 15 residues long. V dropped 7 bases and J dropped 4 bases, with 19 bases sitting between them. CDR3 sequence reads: CASNSQMAGPETQYF. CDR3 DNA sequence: TGTGCCAGCAACTCACAAATGGCGGGACCAGAGACCCAGTACTTC.

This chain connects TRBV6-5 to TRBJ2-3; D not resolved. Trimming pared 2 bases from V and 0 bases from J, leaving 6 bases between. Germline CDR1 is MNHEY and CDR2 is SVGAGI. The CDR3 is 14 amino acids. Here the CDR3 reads CASSYATSTDTQYF. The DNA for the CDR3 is TGTGCCAGCAGTTACGCCACTAGCACAGATACGCAGTATTTT.

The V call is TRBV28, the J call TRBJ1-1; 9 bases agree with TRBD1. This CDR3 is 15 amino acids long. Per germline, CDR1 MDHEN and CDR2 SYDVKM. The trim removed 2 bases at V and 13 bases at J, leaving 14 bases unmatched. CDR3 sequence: CASSLDGLGQGQGFF. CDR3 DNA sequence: TGTGCCAGCAGTTTAGATGGCCTGGGACAGGGTCAGGGTTTCTTT.

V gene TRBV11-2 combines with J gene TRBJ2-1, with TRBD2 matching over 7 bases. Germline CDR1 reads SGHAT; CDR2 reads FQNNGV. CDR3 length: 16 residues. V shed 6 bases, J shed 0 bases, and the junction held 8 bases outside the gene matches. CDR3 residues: CASSHYRGDSYNEQFF. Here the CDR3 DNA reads TGTGCCAGCAGTCATTATCGGGGGGACTCCTACAATGAGCAGTTCTTC.

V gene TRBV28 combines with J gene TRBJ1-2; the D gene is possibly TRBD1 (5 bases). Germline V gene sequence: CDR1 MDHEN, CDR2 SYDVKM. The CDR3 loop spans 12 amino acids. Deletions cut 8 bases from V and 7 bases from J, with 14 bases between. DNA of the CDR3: TGTGCCAGCTTTGGTGGGGGGAGTGGCTACACCTTC. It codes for CASFGGGSGYTF.

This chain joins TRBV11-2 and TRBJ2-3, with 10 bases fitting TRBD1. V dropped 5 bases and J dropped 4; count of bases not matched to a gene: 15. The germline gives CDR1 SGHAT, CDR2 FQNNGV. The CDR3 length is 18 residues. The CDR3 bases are TGTGCCAGCAGCCCGCTCACCGGGACAGGGGCCGTATCAGATACGCAGTATTTT. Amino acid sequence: CASSPLTGTGAVSDTQYF.

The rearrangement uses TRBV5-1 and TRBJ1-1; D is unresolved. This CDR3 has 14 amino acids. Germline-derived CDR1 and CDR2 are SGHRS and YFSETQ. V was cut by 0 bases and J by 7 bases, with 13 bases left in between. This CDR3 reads CASSLDSGTGEAFF. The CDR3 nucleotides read TGCGCCAGCAGCTTGGACAGCGGTACTGGTGAAGCTTTCTTT.

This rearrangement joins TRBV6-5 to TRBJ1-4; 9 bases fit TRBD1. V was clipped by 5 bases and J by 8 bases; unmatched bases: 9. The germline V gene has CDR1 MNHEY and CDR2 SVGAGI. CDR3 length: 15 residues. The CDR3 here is CASSGTGTGSEKLFF. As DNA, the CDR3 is TGTGCCAGCAGTGGCACCGGGACAGGGAGCGAAAAACTGTTTTTT.

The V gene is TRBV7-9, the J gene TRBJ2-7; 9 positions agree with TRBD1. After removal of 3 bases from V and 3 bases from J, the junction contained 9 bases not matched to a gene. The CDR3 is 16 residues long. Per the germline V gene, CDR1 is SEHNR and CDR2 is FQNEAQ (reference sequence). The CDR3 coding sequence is TGTGCCAGCAGCTTTAGTACAGGGGGCCTGGACTACGAGCAGTACTTC. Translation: CASSFSTGGLDYEQYF.

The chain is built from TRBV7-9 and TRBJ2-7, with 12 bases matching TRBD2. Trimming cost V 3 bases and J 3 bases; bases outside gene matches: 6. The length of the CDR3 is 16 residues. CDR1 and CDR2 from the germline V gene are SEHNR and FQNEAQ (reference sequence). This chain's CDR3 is CASSLTSGRSVYEQYF. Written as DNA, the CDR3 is TGTGCCAGCAGCTTGACTAGCGGGAGAAGTGTCTACGAGCAGTACTTC.

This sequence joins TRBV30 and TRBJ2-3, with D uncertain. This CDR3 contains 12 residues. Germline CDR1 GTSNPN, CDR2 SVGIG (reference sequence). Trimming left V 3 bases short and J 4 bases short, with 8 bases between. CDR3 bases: TGTGCCTGGAGGGCCTACCCAGATACGCAGTATTTT. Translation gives CAWRAYPDTQYF. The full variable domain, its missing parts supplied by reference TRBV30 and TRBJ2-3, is SQTIHQWPATLVQPVGSPLSLECTVEGTSNPNLYWYRQAAGRGLQLLFYSVGIGQISSEVPQNLSASRPQDRQFILSSKKLLLSDSGFYLCAWRAYPDTQYFGPGTRLTVL.

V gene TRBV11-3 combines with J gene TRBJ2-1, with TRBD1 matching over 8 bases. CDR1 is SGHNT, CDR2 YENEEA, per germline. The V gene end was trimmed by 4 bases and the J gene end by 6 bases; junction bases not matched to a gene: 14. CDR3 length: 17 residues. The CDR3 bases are TGTGCCAGCAGCTCCGTATCCGGGACAGGACACACCAATGAGCAGTTCTTC. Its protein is CASSSVSGTGHTNEQFF.

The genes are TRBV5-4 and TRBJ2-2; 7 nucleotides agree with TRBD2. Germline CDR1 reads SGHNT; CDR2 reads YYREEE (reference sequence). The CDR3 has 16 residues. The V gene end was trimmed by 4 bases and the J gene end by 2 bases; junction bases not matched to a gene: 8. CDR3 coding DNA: TGTGCCAGCAGCCCCGGCGGCGGGAGCAACACCGGGGAGCTGTTTTTT. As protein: CASSPGGGSNTGELFF.

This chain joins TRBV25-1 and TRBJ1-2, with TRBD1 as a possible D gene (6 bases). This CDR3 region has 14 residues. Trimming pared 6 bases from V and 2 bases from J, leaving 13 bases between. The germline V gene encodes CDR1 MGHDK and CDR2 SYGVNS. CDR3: CASRGRGANYGYTF. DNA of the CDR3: TGTGCCAGCAGGGGTAGGGGGGCGAACTATGGCTACACCTTC.

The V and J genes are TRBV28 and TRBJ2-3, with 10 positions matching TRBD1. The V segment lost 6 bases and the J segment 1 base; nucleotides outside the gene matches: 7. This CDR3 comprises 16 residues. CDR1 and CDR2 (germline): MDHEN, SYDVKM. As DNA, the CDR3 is TGTGCCAGCAGACGGACCGGGACAGGGGGCACAGATACGCAGTATTTT. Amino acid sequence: CASRRTGTGGTDTQYF.

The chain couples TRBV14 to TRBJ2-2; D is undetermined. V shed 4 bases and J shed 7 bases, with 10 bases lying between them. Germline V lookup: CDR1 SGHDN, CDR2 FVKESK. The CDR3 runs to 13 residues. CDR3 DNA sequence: TGTGCCAGCAGCCTGAACCCCAGCGGGGAGCTGTTTTTT. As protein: CASSLNPSGELFF.

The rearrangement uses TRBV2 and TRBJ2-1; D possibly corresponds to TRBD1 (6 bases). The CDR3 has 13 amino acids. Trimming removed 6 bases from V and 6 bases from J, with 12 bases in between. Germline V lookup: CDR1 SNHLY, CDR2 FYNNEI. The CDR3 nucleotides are TGTGCCAGCAGCTCGGACAGTTTCAATGAGCAGTTCTTC. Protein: CASSSDSFNEQFF.